This T cell receptor (beta chain) comes out of a study (dated by TCRdb to 2012 to 2014). Reads for this sample came from an Illumina Genome Analyzer IIx. The public sequencing data were trimmed at Q25 with fastp and processed into clonotypes with MiXCR by TCRdb, which kept only in-frame beta chains. For every CDR3 protein sequence, its rows merge into one entry that carries the most common genes and DNA. Present in this sample are more than 5,500 distinct CDR3 sequences, under 35% of which were seen just once. 22% of the sample is held by the ten biggest clonotypes. For this clonotype: What antigen it recognizes has not been identified. This may be a read error, as it is one base from a much larger clone.

Sequences were obtained from blood. The receptor's source is a human donor.

The DNA reads as follows: TGTGCCTGGAGTGCCGGAGAGACCCAGTTCTTC. The resulting protein is CAWSAGETQFF. The rearranged chain carries TRBV30 and TRBJ2-1, with the D gene call left open. CDR1 and CDR2 are drawn from the germline V gene (reference sequence): GTSNPN, SVGIG. The CDR3 spans 11 residues, from the cysteine through the phenylalanine. The entry retains the CDR3 DNA only, 33 bases that are in frame from base 1. V is cut by 1 base and J by 13 bases, and the space between the germline ends is 11 bases.